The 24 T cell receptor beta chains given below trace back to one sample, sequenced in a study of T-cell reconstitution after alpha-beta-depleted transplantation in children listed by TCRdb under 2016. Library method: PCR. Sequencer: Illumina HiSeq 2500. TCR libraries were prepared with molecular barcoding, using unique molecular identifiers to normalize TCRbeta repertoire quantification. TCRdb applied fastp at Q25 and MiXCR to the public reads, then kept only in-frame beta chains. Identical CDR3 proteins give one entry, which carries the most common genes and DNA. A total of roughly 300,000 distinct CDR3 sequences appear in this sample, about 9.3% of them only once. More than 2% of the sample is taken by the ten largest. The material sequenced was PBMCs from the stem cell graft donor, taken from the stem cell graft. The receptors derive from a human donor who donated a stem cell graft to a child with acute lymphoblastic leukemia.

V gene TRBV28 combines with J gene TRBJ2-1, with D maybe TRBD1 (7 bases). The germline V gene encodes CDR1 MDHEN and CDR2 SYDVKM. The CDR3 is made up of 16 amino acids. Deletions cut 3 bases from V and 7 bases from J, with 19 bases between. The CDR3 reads CASSLGGVRGRNEQFF. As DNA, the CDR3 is TGTGCCAGCAGTTTGGGAGGCGTAAGGGGGCGGAATGAGCAGTTCTTC.

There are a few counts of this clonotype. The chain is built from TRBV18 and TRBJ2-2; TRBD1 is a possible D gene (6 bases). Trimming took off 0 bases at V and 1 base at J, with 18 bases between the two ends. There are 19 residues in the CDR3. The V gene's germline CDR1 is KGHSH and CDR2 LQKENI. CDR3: CASSPPKDSPYLNTGELFF. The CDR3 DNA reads TGTGCCAGCTCACCACCGAAGGACAGTCCTTATCTGAACACCGGGGAGCTGTTTTTT.

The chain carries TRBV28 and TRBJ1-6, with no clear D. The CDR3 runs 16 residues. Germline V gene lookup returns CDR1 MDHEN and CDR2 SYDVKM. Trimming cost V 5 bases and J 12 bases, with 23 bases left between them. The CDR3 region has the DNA TGTGCCAGCAGTCCCCCGCGGGCGGCCCTAGGTATACCCCTCCACTTT. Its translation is CASSPPRAALGIPLHF.

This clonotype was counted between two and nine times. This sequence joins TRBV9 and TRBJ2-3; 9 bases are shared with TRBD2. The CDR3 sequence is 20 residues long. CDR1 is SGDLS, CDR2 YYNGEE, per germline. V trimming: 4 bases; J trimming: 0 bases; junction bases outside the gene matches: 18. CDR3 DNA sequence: TGTGCCAGCAGCCCCGCCCTAGCGGGGACATATCCTACTAGCACAGATACGCAGTATTTT. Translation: CASSPALAGTYPTSTDTQYF.

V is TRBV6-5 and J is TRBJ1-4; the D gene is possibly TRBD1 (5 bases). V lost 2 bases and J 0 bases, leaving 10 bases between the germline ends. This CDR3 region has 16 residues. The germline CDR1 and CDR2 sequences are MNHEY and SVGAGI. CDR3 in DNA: TGTGCCAGCAGTTACGGGACGGATGCAACTAATGAAAAACTGTTTTTT. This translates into CASSYGTDATNEKLFF.

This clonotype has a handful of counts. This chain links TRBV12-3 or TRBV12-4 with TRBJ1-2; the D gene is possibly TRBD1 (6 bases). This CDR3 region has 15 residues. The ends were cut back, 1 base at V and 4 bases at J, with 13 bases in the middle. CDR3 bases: TGTGCCAGCAGTTTAGACGGGACACCGGTCTATGGCTACACCTTC. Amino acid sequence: CASSLDGTPVYGYTF.

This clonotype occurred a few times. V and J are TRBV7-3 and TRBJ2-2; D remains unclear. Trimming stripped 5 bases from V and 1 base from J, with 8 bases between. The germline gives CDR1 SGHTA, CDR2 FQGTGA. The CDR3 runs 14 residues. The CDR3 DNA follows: TGTGCCAGCAGCCAGACCCGGAACACCGGGGAGCTGTTTTTT. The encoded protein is CASSQTRNTGELFF. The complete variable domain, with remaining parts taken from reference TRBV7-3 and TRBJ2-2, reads GAGVSQTPSNKVTEKGKYVELRCDPISGHTALYWYRQSLGQGPEFLIYFQGTGAADDSGLPNDRFFAVRPEGSVSTLKIQRTERGDSAVYLCASSQTRNTGELFFGEGSRLTVL.

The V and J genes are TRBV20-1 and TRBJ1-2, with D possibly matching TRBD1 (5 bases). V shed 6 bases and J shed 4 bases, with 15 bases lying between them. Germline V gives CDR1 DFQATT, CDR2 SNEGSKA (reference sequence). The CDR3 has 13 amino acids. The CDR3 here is CSAQLSGGYGYTF. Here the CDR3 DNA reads TGCAGTGCCCAACTGTCGGGGGGCTATGGCTACACCTTC.

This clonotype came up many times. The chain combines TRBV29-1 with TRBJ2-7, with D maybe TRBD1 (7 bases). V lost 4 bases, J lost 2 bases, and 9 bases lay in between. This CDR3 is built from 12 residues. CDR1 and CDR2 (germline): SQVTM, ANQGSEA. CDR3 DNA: TGCAGCGTTGTCAGGGGGGCCTACGAGCAGTACTTC. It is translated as CSVVRGAYEQYF.

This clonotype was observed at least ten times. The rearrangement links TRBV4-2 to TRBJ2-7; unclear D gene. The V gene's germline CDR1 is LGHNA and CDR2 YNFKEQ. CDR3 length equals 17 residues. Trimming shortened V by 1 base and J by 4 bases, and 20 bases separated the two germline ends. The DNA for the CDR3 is TGTGCCAGCAGCCAAGTAGGCCTTCGTGTGGCGGCGTACGAGCAGTACTTC. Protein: CASSQVGLRVAAYEQYF.

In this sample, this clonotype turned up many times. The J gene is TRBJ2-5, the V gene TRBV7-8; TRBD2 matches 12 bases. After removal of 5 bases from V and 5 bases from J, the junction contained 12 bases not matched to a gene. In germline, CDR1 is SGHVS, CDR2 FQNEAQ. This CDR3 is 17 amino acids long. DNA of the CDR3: TGTGCCAGCAGCCTGACTAGCGGGAGAATGAACGGCGAGACCCAGTACTTC. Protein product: CASSLTSGRMNGETQYF.

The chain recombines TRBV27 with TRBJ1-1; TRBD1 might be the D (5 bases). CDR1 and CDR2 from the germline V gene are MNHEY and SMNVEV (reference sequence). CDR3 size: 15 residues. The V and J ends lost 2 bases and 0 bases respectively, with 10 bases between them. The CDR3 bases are TGTGCCAGCAGTTTACGGGGAGGGGTGAACACTGAAGCTTTCTTT. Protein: CASSLRGGVNTEAFF.

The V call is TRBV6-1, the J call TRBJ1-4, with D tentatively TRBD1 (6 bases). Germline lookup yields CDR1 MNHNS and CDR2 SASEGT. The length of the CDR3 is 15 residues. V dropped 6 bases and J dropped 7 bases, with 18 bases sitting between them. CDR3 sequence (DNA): TGTGCCAGCAGCTCCGGGACACGGCCATCTGAAAAACTGTTTTTT. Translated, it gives CASSSGTRPSEKLFF.

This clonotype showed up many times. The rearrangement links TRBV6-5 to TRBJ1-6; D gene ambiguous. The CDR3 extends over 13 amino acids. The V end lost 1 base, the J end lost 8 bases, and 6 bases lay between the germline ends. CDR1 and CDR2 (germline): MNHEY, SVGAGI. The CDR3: CASSYYRDSPLHF. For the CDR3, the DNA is TGTGCCAGCAGTTACTATAGGGATTCACCCCTCCACTTT.

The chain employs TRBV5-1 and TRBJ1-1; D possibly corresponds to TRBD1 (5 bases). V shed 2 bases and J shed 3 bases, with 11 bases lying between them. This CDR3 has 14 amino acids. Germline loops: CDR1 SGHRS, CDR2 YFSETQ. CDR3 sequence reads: CASSFTSRDTEAFF. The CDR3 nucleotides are TGCGCCAGCAGCTTCACGAGCAGGGACACTGAAGCTTTCTTT.

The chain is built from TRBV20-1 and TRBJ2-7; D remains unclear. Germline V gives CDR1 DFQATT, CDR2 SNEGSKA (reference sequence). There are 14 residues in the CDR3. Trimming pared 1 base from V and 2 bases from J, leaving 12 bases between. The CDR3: CSARGIGIAYEQYF. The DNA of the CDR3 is TGCAGTGCTAGAGGGATCGGAATTGCCTACGAGCAGTACTTC.

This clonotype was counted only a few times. For the CDR3, the DNA is TGTGCCAGCAGTAGAGGCAGGGGTTCCTACAATGAGCAGTTCTTC. Its protein is CASSRGRGSYNEQFF. The chain has TRBV12-3 or TRBV12-4 and TRBJ2-1; the D gene is possibly TRBD1 (6 bases). V was clipped by 5 bases and J by 1 base, with 12 bases between them. The CDR3 sequence is 15 residues long.

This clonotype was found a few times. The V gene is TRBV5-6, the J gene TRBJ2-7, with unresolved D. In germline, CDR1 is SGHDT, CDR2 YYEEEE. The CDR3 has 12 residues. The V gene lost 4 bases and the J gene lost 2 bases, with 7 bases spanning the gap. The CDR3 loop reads CASSGLTYEQYF. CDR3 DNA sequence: TGTGCCAGCAGCGGGTTAACCTACGAGCAGTACTTC.

CDR3 residues: CASSTPVGGEGDTQYF. The CDR3 region has the DNA TGTGCCAGCAGTACACCGGTGGGGGGCGAAGGAGATACGCAGTATTTT. This sequence joins TRBV12-3 or TRBV12-4 and TRBJ2-3; D assignment may be TRBD1 or TRBD2 (6 bases each). V was cut by 5 bases and J by 5 bases, with 20 bases left in between. The CDR3 is made up of 16 amino acids.

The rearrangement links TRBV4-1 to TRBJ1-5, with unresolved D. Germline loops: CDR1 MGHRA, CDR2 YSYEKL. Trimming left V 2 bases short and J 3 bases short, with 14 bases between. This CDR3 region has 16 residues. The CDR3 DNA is TGCGCCAGCAGCCAAACGGTCCTACGAGACAATCAGCCCCAGCATTTT. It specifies CASSQTVLRDNQPQHF.

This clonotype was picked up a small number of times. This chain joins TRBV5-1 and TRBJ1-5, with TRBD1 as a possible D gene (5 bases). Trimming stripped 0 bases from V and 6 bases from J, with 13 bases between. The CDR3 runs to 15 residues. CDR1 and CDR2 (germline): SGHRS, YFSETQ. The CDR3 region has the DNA TGCGCCAGCAGCTTGGGGACAACTGCCAGTCAGCCCCAGCATTTT. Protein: CASSLGTTASQPQHF.

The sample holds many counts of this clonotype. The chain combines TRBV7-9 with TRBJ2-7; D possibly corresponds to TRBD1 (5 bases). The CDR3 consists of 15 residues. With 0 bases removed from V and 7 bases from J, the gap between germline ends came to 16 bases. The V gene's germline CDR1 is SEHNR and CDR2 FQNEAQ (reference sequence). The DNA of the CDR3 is TGTGCCAGCAGCTTAGCTACAGGTCAAAGGTGGGAGCAGTACTTC. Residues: CASSLATGQRWEQYF.

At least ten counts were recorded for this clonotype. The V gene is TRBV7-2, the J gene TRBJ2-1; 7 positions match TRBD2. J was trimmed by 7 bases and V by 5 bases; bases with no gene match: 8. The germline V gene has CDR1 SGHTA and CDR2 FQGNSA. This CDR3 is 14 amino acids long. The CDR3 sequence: CASSIPGLVNEQFF. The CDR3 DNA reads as TGTGCCAGCAGCATACCTGGACTAGTTAATGAGCAGTTCTTC.

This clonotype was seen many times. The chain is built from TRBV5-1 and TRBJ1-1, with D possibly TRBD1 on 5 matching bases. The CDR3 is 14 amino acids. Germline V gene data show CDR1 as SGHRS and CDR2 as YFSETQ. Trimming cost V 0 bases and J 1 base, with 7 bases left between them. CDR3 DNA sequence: TGCGCCAGCAGCTTGGGGGGGGAGAACACTGAAGCTTTCTTT. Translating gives CASSLGGENTEAFF.